These T cell receptor beta chains were read from a single sample in a study of T cell changes during pregnancy in multiple sclerosis. Produced via immunoSEQ multiplex PCR; TCRdb's table is partial and in-frame only. The sample has over 20,000 clones; about 89% are singletons. The sequences come from CD4+ T cells from peripheral blood mononuclear cells, collected in the third trimester of pregnancy. All receptors derive from a female donor in good health, enrolled as a control in a pregnancy study. CDR3s include the opening cysteine and the closing phenylalanine or tryptophan. The D gene is left open where the match is weak. Size values are once, few and many counts, or a class for expanded clones, and some rows have none.

d_call j_call clone_size v_call cdr3_nt cdr3_aa
. TRBJ1-1 . TRBV29-1 TGCAGCGTTGAAGATCTTCTGGGCAACACTGAAGCTTTCTTT CSVEDLLGNTEAFF
. TRBJ1-1 . TRBV18 TGTGCCAGCTCACCGGGCACCCAGGGGAACACTGAAGCTTTCTTT CASSPGTQGNTEAFF
. TRBJ2-5 . TRBV18 TGTGCCAGCTCACCAGGCAGGGGTAAAGAGACCCAGTACTTC CASSPGRGKETQYF
TRBD1 TRBJ2-7 . TRBV5-4 TGTGCCAGCAGCTTGGAGGGGGCGAGGGGGATCGGCGAGCAGTACTTC CASSLEGARGIGEQYF
. TRBJ1-2 . TRBV7-9 TGTGCCAGCACCTCAGAGGGACTGGACGGCTACACCTTC CASTSEGLDGYTF
TRBD1 TRBJ1-1 . TRBV18 TGTGCCAGCTCACCGTCCGGGGGCAGGGGGAGTACTGAAGCTTTCTTT CASSPSGGRGSTEAFF
. TRBJ1-2 . TRBV28 TGTGCCAGCAGTTTAAACAGGGTTAACTATGGCTACACCTTC CASSLNRVNYGYTF
. TRBJ2-1 . TRBV7-6 TGTGCCAGCAGCCCTGGACTAGGGGGGGAGTTCTTC CASSPGLGGEFF
. TRBJ2-5 . TRBV10-1 TGCGCCAGCAGTGAGGCCGGACAGATTCAAGAGACCCAGTACTTC CASSEAGQIQETQYF
TRBD1 TRBJ2-3 once TRBV14 TGTGCCAGCAGCCAAGATTTGCCGGACAGGGTAAAATTGACAGATACGCAGTATTTT CASSQDLPDRVKLTDTQYF
TRBD2 TRBJ2-7 . TRBV10-3 TGTGCCATCAGTAGCGGGGGAAGCTCCTACGAGCAGTACTTC CAISSGGSSYEQYF
TRBD2 TRBJ2-1 . TRBV5-6 TGTGCCAGCAGAAGGGGACTAGCGCGTTTGGATGAGCAGTTCTTC CASRRGLARLDEQFF
TRBD1 TRBJ1-4 few TRBV9 TGTGCCAGCAGCCCTGGGACAGGGAGGAATGAAAAACTGTTTTTT CASSPGTGRNEKLFF
. TRBJ1-1 . TRBV5-6 TGTGCCAGCAGCTTCCGACGAGGAACTGAAGCTTTCTTT CASSFRRGTEAFF
TRBD2 TRBJ2-2 . TRBV5-1 TGCGCCAGCAAGGCGGGGGTACCCCTCTCCACCGGGGAGCTGTTTTTT CASKAGVPLSTGELFF
TRBD2 TRBJ2-7 . TRBV29-1 TGCAGCGTTGTGAGTCGGTGGGAGGGACAGTACTTC CSVVSRWEGQYF
TRBD1 TRBJ1-2 . TRBV2 TGTGCCAGCACCAGGGGGGTGGGGTTAAACTACACCTTC CASTRGVGLNYTF